The present entry profiles one TCR beta chain with its context. Its target is not known. Profiled with immunoSEQ multiplex PCR; TCRdb holds only in-frame clones, not every one. The table includes over 2 million clones, just under 95% detected once. The sample originates from a study of shared clonotypes between healthy human individuals. Across the study: The people who gave samples were a couple of women and three men aged 18 to 49.

Study results and caveats: A handful of donors held about 4.5% of naive CD4 clonotypes in common. Clonotypes shared by all four sorted-subset donors had higher generation probabilities than non-shared clonotypes. On the whole, naive subsets had larger estimated richness than memory subsets had.

Naive-designated CD8 cells lacked CD45RO, were positively enriched for CCR7, and omitted terminally differentiated effector memory CD45RA+ cells. CDR1 is LNHDA, CDR2 SQIVND, per germline (reference sequence). V was cut by 6 bases and J by 0 bases, with 11 bases left in between. This CDR3 comprises 14 residues. What was sequenced was naive CD8+ T cells sorted from blood. The chain is built from TRBV19 and TRBJ1-1; no definite D call. This receptor was obtained from a man between 18 and 35 years old in good health. The CDR3 region has the DNA TGTGCCAGTAGGCTCCTCTGGGTGAACACTGAAGCTTTCTTT. Protein sequence: CASRLLWVNTEAFF.